This T cell receptor (beta chain) was retrieved from a study of blood T cell repertoires in COVID-19. Study details: Specimens from acute and convalescent COVID-19 originated in the United States, Italy and Spain. Sources were T cells, B-cell-depleted T cells, or PBMCs; the material itself was cDNA or gDNA.

Original handling: It was from reference gene primer amplification that nucleated cell counts were estimated. Measured with immunoSEQ multiplex PCR; TCRdb has only the in-frame clones, and not every one. V and J calls and clone size are those listed in that table; D and trimming were worked out from the DNA. This sample has approximately 220,000 clones, with 70% to 90% found just once. V was shortened by 2 bases and J by 9 bases, with 5 bases between the two germline ends. The CDR3 has 12 amino acids. The germline gives CDR1 MNHEY, CDR2 SVGEGT. This clone has only one observation. Material: peripheral blood. This receptor was obtained from a woman aged 45-65 years with acute or convalescent COVID-19. The chain joins TRBV6-2 or TRBV6-3 to TRBJ1-6, with D uncertain. The CDR3 DNA sequence: TGTGCCAGCAGTTACCCCTCTTCACCCCTCCACTTT. As protein: CASSYPSSPLHF.